The 22 T cell receptor beta chains in this list originate from one sample, sequenced in a study of shared clonotypes between healthy human individuals. TCRdb's table, derived via immunoSEQ multiplex PCR, lists solely in-frame clones and lacks some. The sample lists approximately 330,000 clones, more than 60% occurring once. The sequenced material came from memory CD4+ T cells sorted from blood. Specified subset: CD45RA-negative fraction. The receptors come from a man younger than 40 in good health.

This clone was picked up one time. The genes are TRBV6-5 and TRBJ2-4, with 8 bases identical to TRBD1. Germline V gene sequence: CDR1 MNHEY, CDR2 SVGAGI. V shed 2 bases, J shed 8 bases, and the junction held 11 bases outside the gene matches. The CDR3 is made up of 16 amino acids. CDR3 DNA: TGTGCCAGCAGTTACGGGAGGACAGGGCAGCTCCACATTCAGTACTTC. This encodes CASSYGRTGQLHIQYF.

The rearrangement joins TRBV28 to TRBJ2-2; D is ambiguous. This CDR3 has 17 amino acids. The ends were cut back, 4 bases at V and 0 bases at J, with 15 bases in the middle. Germline-derived CDR1 and CDR2 are MDHEN and SYDVKM. Written as DNA, the CDR3 is TGTGCCAGCAGTTCCCACACCGGGCTTCCGAACACCGGGGAGCTGTTTTTT. Amino acid sequence: CASSSHTGLPNTGELFF.

The chain employs TRBV19 and TRBJ1-1, with TRBD1 matching over 7 bases. The CDR3 is made up of 15 amino acids. V trimming: 1 base; J trimming: 0 bases; junction bases outside the gene matches: 2. In germline, CDR1 is LNHDA, CDR2 SQIVND (reference sequence). The CDR3 nucleotides read TGTGCCAGTAGTATAGGAGGACAGGTGAACACTGAAGCTTTCTTT. Translated, it gives CASSIGGQVNTEAFF.

This chain connects TRBV5-4 to TRBJ1-6; D is undetermined. This CDR3 comprises 14 residues. The germline V gene encodes CDR1 SGHNT and CDR2 YYREEE (reference sequence). V was clipped by 4 bases and J by 11 bases, with 16 bases between them. CDR3 coding DNA: TGTGCCAGCAGCCAACCGGAGGGCTGGGCACCCCTCCACTTT. Amino acids: CASSQPEGWAPLHF.

The rearrangement links TRBV6-6 to TRBJ2-3; D unresolved. The CDR3 consists of 14 residues. V lost 6 bases to trimming and J lost 4 bases, with 14 bases between them. The germline CDR1 and CDR2 sequences are MNHNY and SVGAGI (reference sequence). Here the CDR3 reads CASSSPGAPDTQYF. Written as DNA, the CDR3 is TGTGCCAGCAGCAGCCCCGGAGCGCCAGATACGCAGTATTTT.

This rearrangement joins TRBV4-1 to TRBJ2-3; 11 bases align to TRBD2. The ends lost 4 bases at V and 6 bases at J; junction bases unmatched: 18. The germline gives CDR1 MGHRA, CDR2 YSYEKL. The CDR3 spans 19 residues. In nucleotides, the CDR3 is TGCGCCAGCAGCCTCCTGACCGGGACTAGCGGCTTTGGGGGCGATACGCAGTATTTT. Amino acid sequence: CASSLLTGTSGFGGDTQYF.

The chain is built from TRBV7-3 and TRBJ2-7; 8 bases agree with TRBD1. Germline V gene data show CDR1 as SGHTA and CDR2 as FQGTGA. The CDR3 has 16 residues. V shed 4 bases and J 2 bases; nucleotides not matched to a gene: 10. The CDR3 region has the DNA TGTGCCAGCAGCTCAGCCACCGGACAGGGTACCTACGAGCAGTACTTC. Translating it yields CASSSATGQGTYEQYF.

The chain is built from TRBV5-4 and TRBJ1-2, with D possibly being TRBD1 (5 bases). The V and J ends lost 2 bases and 8 bases respectively, with 16 bases between them. Germline CDR1 SGHNT, CDR2 YYREEE (reference sequence). This CDR3 comprises 14 residues. CDR3 nucleotide sequence: TGTGCCAGCAGCTTAAAAAACCGGGACTCGGGCTACACCTTC. As protein: CASSLKNRDSGYTF.

There are a few counts of this clone. The chain combines TRBV5-1 with TRBJ2-7, with TRBD2 matching 13 bases. Germline CDR1 SGHRS, CDR2 YFSETQ. The CDR3 spans 16 residues. V trimming: 3 bases; J trimming: 4 bases; junction bases outside the gene matches: 7. The CDR3 loop reads CASSWTLAGGGYEQYF. DNA for the CDR3: TGCGCCAGCAGCTGGACACTAGCGGGAGGGGGTTACGAGCAGTACTTC.

The CDR3 spells CAWSRAAPGKEAFF. The DNA of the CDR3 is TGTGCCTGGAGTAGGGCAGCGCCCGGGAAAGAAGCTTTCTTT. The chain has TRBV30 and TRBJ1-1; no clear D. Germline V gene data show CDR1 as GTSNPN and CDR2 as SVGIG (reference sequence). Trimming removed 2 bases from V and 8 bases from J, with 18 bases in between. The CDR3 spans 14 residues.

V gene TRBV5-4 combines with J gene TRBJ2-3; D is uncertain. The germline V gene has CDR1 SGHNT and CDR2 YYREEE (reference sequence). Trimming removed 5 bases at V and 1 base at J, with 11 bases between. CDR3 size: 14 residues. CDR3 sequence reads: CASRENRGTDTQYF. Here the CDR3 DNA reads TGTGCCAGCAGAGAAAACCGGGGCACAGATACGCAGTATTTT.

The chain links TRBV2 to TRBJ2-5, with D possibly being TRBD2 (5 bases). V lost 6 bases, J lost 2 bases, and 13 bases lay in between. Per the germline V gene, CDR1 is SNHLY and CDR2 is FYNNEI. The CDR3 loop spans 14 amino acids. As DNA, the CDR3 is TGTGCCAGCAGCGAACAGCGGTTACAAGAGACCCAGTACTTC. Its protein is CASSEQRLQETQYF.

The V call is TRBV6-6, the J call TRBJ1-1; D remains unclear. V lost 7 bases and J lost 1, with 10 bases in between. Germline lookup yields CDR1 MNHNY and CDR2 SVGAGI (reference sequence). There are 13 residues in the CDR3. The CDR3 DNA follows: TGTGCCAGCAACACAGAAGGGAACACTGAAGCTTTCTTT. Translating gives CASNTEGNTEAFF.

This chain links TRBV15 with TRBJ2-7; 7 nucleotides align to TRBD1. The trim removed 4 bases at V and 3 bases at J, leaving 9 bases unmatched. The CDR3 has 15 amino acids. The V gene's germline CDR1 is LNHNV and CDR2 YYDKDF (reference sequence). CDR3 sequence: CATSIPGQPSYEQYF. The CDR3 DNA reads TGTGCCACCAGCATTCCGGGACAGCCAAGCTACGAGCAGTACTTC.

This clone was found a few times. The V and J genes are TRBV2 and TRBJ2-7, with D maybe TRBD2 (5 bases). V was shortened by 8 bases and J by 0 bases, with 5 bases between the two germline ends. The CDR3 loop spans 11 amino acids. Germline values: CDR1 SNHLY, CDR2 FYNNEI. In DNA form, the CDR3 reads TGTGCCAGCGGGAGCTCCTACGAGCAGTACTTC. This encodes CASGSSYEQYF.

J is TRBJ1-2 and V is TRBV15; 8 bases map to TRBD1. Looked up from germline, CDR1 is LNHNV and CDR2 is YYDKDF (reference sequence). The CDR3 loop spans 14 amino acids. The V and J ends lost 7 bases and 1 base, in that order; junction bases with no gene match: 5. The CDR3 protein is CATNQGASNYGYTF. CDR3 DNA sequence: TGTGCCACCAATCAGGGGGCGAGTAACTATGGCTACACCTTC.

This sequence joins TRBV27 and TRBJ1-4; weak D call: TRBD1 (6 bases). V lost 6 bases and J 4 bases, leaving 15 bases between the germline ends. There are 15 residues in the CDR3. Germline CDR1 is MNHEY and CDR2 is SMNVEV (reference sequence). CDR3 nucleotides: TGTGCCAGCAGCCGAACCGGGACACTTAATGAAAAACTGTTTTTT. Translating it yields CASSRTGTLNEKLFF.

The chain links TRBV7-6 to TRBJ2-3; 9 positions agree with TRBD2. J gave up 4 bases and V 4 bases, and 12 bases lay outside the gene matches. Germline lookup yields CDR1 SGHVS and CDR2 FNYEAQ. CDR3 length equals 17 residues. In nucleotides, the CDR3 is TGTGCCAGCAGCTGGGGCCGGAGCGGGAGGTCCCCAGATACGCAGTATTTT. This translates into CASSWGRSGRSPDTQYF.

V and J are TRBV5-1 and TRBJ2-2; TRBD1 matches at 9 bases. Per the germline V gene, CDR1 is SGHRS and CDR2 is YFSETQ. The CDR3 runs to 14 residues. V shed 2 bases and J 7 bases; nucleotides not matched to a gene: 3. The CDR3 reads CASSLRQGGGELFF. DNA for the CDR3: TGCGCCAGCAGCTTAAGACAGGGGGGCGGGGAGCTGTTTTTT.

The chain has TRBV6-1 and TRBJ1-5; 11 nucleotides agree with TRBD1. The trim removed 6 bases at V and 6 bases at J, leaving 7 bases unmatched. This CDR3 region has 15 residues. The V gene's germline CDR1 is MNHNS and CDR2 SASEGT. CDR3 sequence: CASSRGQGVSQPQHF. In DNA form, the CDR3 reads TGTGCCAGCAGCAGGGGACAGGGGGTAAGTCAGCCCCAGCATTTT.

V gene TRBV30 combines with J gene TRBJ1-2; unclear D gene. CDR1 is GTSNPN, CDR2 SVGIG, per germline (reference sequence). Trimming removed 1 base at V and 8 bases at J, with 8 bases between. This CDR3 region has 11 residues. CDR3 coding DNA: TGTGCCTGGAGTGCCCTCCTGGGCTACACCTTC. This sequence encodes CAWSALLGYTF.

CDR3 in DNA: TGTGCCAGCTCACCGGGTAGTTCCTACGAGCAGTACTTC. It specifies CASSPGSSYEQYF. The V call is TRBV18, the J call TRBJ2-7; no clear D. V was cut by 3 bases and J by 1 base, with 7 bases left in between. Germline CDR1 and CDR2: KGHSH and LQKENI. The CDR3 consists of 13 residues.